The next 25 T cell receptor beta chains were all read from a single sample in a study of T cells in Graves' hyperthyroidism and ophthalmopathy (dated by TCRdb to between 2019 and 2020). The library was prepared using multiplex PCR. The data were produced on an Illumina HiSeq 2000. The TCR beta CDR3 regions were amplified from RNA transcripts. For the first round of RT-PCR on the TCR CDR3, the HTBI primer set was used together with the Qiagen OneStep RT-PCR kit. The public reads were run again by TCRdb, first through fastp at Q25 and then through MiXCR, and only productive beta chains were kept. Rows merge per CDR3 protein into single entries with the most common DNA and genes. This sample holds 370,000 or so distinct CDR3 sequences; roughly 14% were observed only once. About a quarter of the sample belongs to the ten largest clones. Sequencing was carried out using blood. These receptors were taken from a young woman with Graves' hyperthyroidism that later progressed to Graves' ophthalmopathy.

This clonotype was recorded many times. The chain is built from TRBV11-2 and TRBJ2-7; D is perhaps TRBD1 (6 bases). Trimming removed 1 base at V and 3 bases at J, with 13 bases between. Germline V gene sequence: CDR1 SGHAT, CDR2 FQNNGV. This CDR3 is 15 amino acids long. The CDR3 loop is CASSLGGHIDYEQYF. In nucleotides, the CDR3 is TGTGCCAGCAGCTTAGGGGGACACATTGACTACGAGCAGTACTTC.

This clonotype turned up a few times. This chain links TRBV6-1 with TRBJ2-3, with D possibly TRBD1 on 6 matching bases. Germline CDR1 is MNHNS and CDR2 is SASEGT. Trimming took off 6 bases at V and 3 bases at J, with 7 bases between the two ends. This CDR3 spans 12 amino acids. The CDR3 DNA reads TGTGCCAGCAGGCAGGGGACAGATACGCAGTATTTT. Amino acid sequence: CASRQGTDTQYF.

The table lists this clonotype with many counts. The genes are TRBV15 and TRBJ2-3; the D is unclear. CDR1 is LNHNV and CDR2 is YYDKDF in the germline V gene (reference sequence). This CDR3 comprises 18 residues. Between the trimmed V and J ends, which lost 0 bases and 0 bases, there was a span of 16 bases. As DNA, the CDR3 is TGTGCCACCAGCAGAGAATTTAGCCTGACCCTTAGCACAGATACGCAGTATTTT. This translates into CATSREFSLTLSTDTQYF.

This clonotype was found a few times. This rearrangement joins TRBV24-1 to TRBJ2-5; tentatively, D is TRBD1 or TRBD2 (6 bases each). Germline V gene lookup returns CDR1 KGHDR and CDR2 SFDVKD. The CDR3 runs to 13 residues. V lost 4 bases to trimming and J lost 5 bases, with 10 bases between them. This CDR3 is CATSEGGRETQYF. The CDR3 DNA follows: TGTGCCACCAGTGAGGGGGGCCGGGAGACCCAGTACTTC.

The chain links TRBV20-1 to TRBJ2-5; D gene ambiguous. Trimming removed 6 bases at V and 7 bases at J, with 18 bases between. CDR1 is DFQATT, CDR2 SNEGSKA, per germline (reference sequence). CDR3 size: 13 residues. The CDR3 loop reads CSALIPSVGTQYF. For the CDR3, the DNA is TGCAGTGCCCTCATACCCTCCGTGGGGACCCAGTACTTC.

This clonotype was recorded a few times. This rearrangement joins TRBV28 to TRBJ1-2; D is ambiguous. V was pared by 6 bases and J by 8 bases, with 16 bases between. Per the germline V gene, CDR1 is MDHEN and CDR2 is SYDVKM. The CDR3 has 13 residues. This CDR3 is CASSPGNEGGYTF. The CDR3 coding sequence is TGTGCCAGCAGCCCCGGGAACGAGGGAGGCTACACCTTC.

The rearrangement links TRBV4-3 to TRBJ2-3; 9 bases map to TRBD2. The CDR3 consists of 18 residues. Germline V gene sequence: CDR1 LGHNA, CDR2 YSLEER. The trim removed 1 base at V and 4 bases at J, leaving 12 bases unmatched. The CDR3 here is CASSQARTSGGRADTQYF. The CDR3 nucleotides are TGCGCCAGCAGCCAAGCAAGAACCTCTGGCGGGAGGGCAGATACGCAGTATTTT.

This clonotype was seen ten or more times. V gene TRBV11-2 combines with J gene TRBJ2-7, with TRBD2 matching 9 bases. There are 15 residues in the CDR3. Germline lookup yields CDR1 SGHAT and CDR2 FQNNGV. After removal of 5 bases from V and 4 bases from J, the junction contained 9 bases not matched to a gene. The CDR3 loop is CASSRGAGGDYEQYF. The CDR3, as DNA: TGTGCCAGCAGCCGGGGGGCGGGAGGGGATTACGAGCAGTACTTC.

This clonotype has only a few counts. J is TRBJ2-3 and V is TRBV12-3 or TRBV12-4; either TRBD1 or TRBD2 may supply D (5 bases each). V dropped 2 bases and J dropped 6 bases, with 18 bases sitting between them. The length of the CDR3 is 16 residues. The CDR3 coding sequence is TGTGCCAGCAGTTTACGGGAAGCTATTGGGGCGGATACGCAGTATTTT. Its protein is CASSLREAIGADTQYF.

This clonotype turned up a few times. The chain links TRBV19 to TRBJ1-5; weak D call: TRBD1 (6 bases). Trimming removed 0 bases at V and 9 bases at J, with 9 bases between. This CDR3 has 13 amino acids. CDR1 and CDR2 (germline): LNHDA, SQIVND (reference sequence). Here the CDR3 reads CASSIDRDMPQHF. Written as DNA, the CDR3 is TGTGCCAGTAGTATAGATAGGGACATGCCCCAGCATTTT.

Note on this clonotype: An end of the junction differs from the germline gene, which may be a read error. This sequence joins TRBV12-3 or TRBV12-4 and TRBJ1-5; D not resolved. The CDR3 totals 12 residues. As DNA, the CDR3 is TGTGCCAGCGACACTCCCGGAAAGGCGAGGATTTTT. It codes for CASDTPGKARIF.

The chain carries TRBV7-2 and TRBJ1-1; D might be TRBD1 (5 bases). V was trimmed by 5 bases and J by 6 bases, leaving 13 bases between them. Germline CDR1 reads SGHTA; CDR2 reads FQGNSA. CDR3 length: 13 amino acids. The CDR3 sequence: CASSHTDNSEAFF. The CDR3 DNA reads as TGTGCCAGCAGCCACACGGACAATTCTGAAGCTTTCTTT.

There are a few counts of this clonotype. The chain couples TRBV25-1 to TRBJ2-1; the D is unclear. Germline V gene lookup returns CDR1 MGHDK and CDR2 SYGVNS. V gave up 5 bases and J gave up 4 bases, with 15 bases separating them. This CDR3 has 15 amino acids. This CDR3 reads CASSMTWTEYNEQFF. The CDR3 DNA sequence: TGTGCCAGCAGTATGACTTGGACCGAATACAATGAGCAGTTCTTC.

This clonotype was counted at least ten times. The chain is built from TRBV3-1 and TRBJ2-5; weak D call: TRBD2 (5 bases). With 0 bases removed from V and 7 bases from J, the gap between germline ends came to 9 bases. Germline loops: CDR1 LGHDT, CDR2 YNNKEL (reference sequence). This CDR3 has 13 residues. The CDR3 protein is CASSQDGVGTQYF. The CDR3 nucleotides read TGTGCCAGCAGCCAAGACGGGGTAGGGACCCAGTACTTC.

This clonotype was counted a few times. The rearrangement uses TRBV10-3 and TRBJ2-1; D is perhaps TRBD2 (6 bases). The germline CDR1 and CDR2 sequences are ENHRY and SYGVKD. Trimming cost V 7 bases and J 5 bases, with 18 bases left between them. The CDR3 runs 15 residues. CDR3 region: CAINGRLAPNNEQFF. The CDR3, as DNA: TGTGCCATCAACGGTCGGCTAGCGCCCAACAATGAGCAGTTCTTC.

The chain has TRBV10-3 and TRBJ1-6; no reliable D call. The ends were cut back, 7 bases at V and 6 bases at J, with 10 bases in the middle. Germline V gene sequence: CDR1 ENHRY, CDR2 SYGVKD. The CDR3 runs 13 residues. The CDR3 protein is CAITQELNSPLHF. CDR3 in DNA: TGTGCCATCACTCAGGAGCTTAATTCACCCCTCCACTTT.

On this clonotype itself: A much larger clone is a single base away; this may be a read error. The V and J genes are TRBV27 and TRBJ2-1; D gene unclear. The CDR3 spans 15 residues. Germline CDR1 MNHEY, CDR2 SMNVEV (reference sequence). The V end lost 8 bases, the J end lost 0 bases, and 14 bases lay between the germline ends. The CDR3 DNA reads TGTGCCAGCGGTAGACTTCGACGCTCCTACAATGAGCAGTTCTTC. Its protein is CASGRLRRSYNEQFF.

As to this clonotype: One junction end disagrees with the germline gene, perhaps due to a read error. V is TRBV5-1 and J is TRBJ1-5; D uncertain. Germline V lookup: CDR1 SGHRS, CDR2 YFSETQ. CDR3 length: 14 amino acids. CDR3 region: CASSLGQENQPPHF. As DNA, the CDR3 is TGCGCCAGCAGCTTGGGGCAGGAGAATCAGCCCCCGCATTTT.

The chain couples TRBV27 to TRBJ2-3; no clear D. V lost 5 bases and J 10 bases, leaving 16 bases between the germline ends. The CDR3 totals 13 residues. Germline CDR1 MNHEY, CDR2 SMNVEV (reference sequence). CDR3 protein: CASSPTRLVPQYF. In DNA form, the CDR3 reads TGTGCCAGCAGTCCTACACGCCTAGTTCCGCAGTATTTT.

This clonotype was counted only a few times. The V call is TRBV4-1, the J call TRBJ2-3; D gene unclear. Germline V gene data show CDR1 as MGHRA and CDR2 as YSYEKL. The length of the CDR3 is 13 residues. Trimming shortened V by 0 bases and J by 5 bases, and 6 bases separated the two germline ends. CDR3 sequence (DNA): TGCGCCAGCAGCCAAGAGTCGAAAGATACGCAGTATTTT. Translation gives CASSQESKDTQYF.

This clonotype has ten or more counts. The V and J genes are TRBV7-2 and TRBJ2-1; TRBD2 agrees at 7 bases. The CDR3 has 15 residues. CDR1 and CDR2 (germline): SGHTA, FQGNSA. J lost 6 bases, V lost 4 bases, and 9 bases had no gene match. DNA of the CDR3: TGTGCCAGCAGCTCAGGACTAGACCTTAGCAATGAGCAGTTCTTC. It translates to CASSSGLDLSNEQFF.

This clonotype has ten or more counts. Written as DNA, the CDR3 is TGTGCCGGCAACCGGGACAGGCCCTCTGGGGCCAACGTCCTGACTTTC. Translating gives CAGNRDRPSGANVLTF. This rearrangement joins TRBV2 to TRBJ2-6, with 8 bases aligning to TRBD1. CDR3 length: 16 residues. J was trimmed by 0 bases and V by 11 bases; bases with no gene match: 9. CDR1 and CDR2 from the germline V gene are SNHLY and FYNNEI.

At least ten counts were recorded for this clonotype. The rearrangement joins TRBV28 to TRBJ1-3; no clear D. Trimming pared 5 bases from V and 0 bases from J, leaving 14 bases between. The CDR3 loop spans 16 amino acids. Germline lookup yields CDR1 MDHEN and CDR2 SYDVKM. The CDR3 coding sequence is TGTGCCAGCAGTATTACGGGGAAAATCTCTGGAAACACCATATATTTT. It yields the protein CASSITGKISGNTIYF.

In this sample, this clonotype turned up many times. The chain is built from TRBV7-8 and TRBJ2-3; 9 bases agree with TRBD2. This CDR3 has 17 amino acids. The V gene's germline CDR1 is SGHVS and CDR2 FQNEAQ. The V segment lost 5 bases and the J segment 1 base; nucleotides outside the gene matches: 10. The DNA for the CDR3 is TGTGCCAGCAGCCCCGGGTCGGAGCGGGAGGGCACAGATACGCAGTATTTT. It specifies CASSPGSEREGTDTQYF.

The chain carries TRBV19 and TRBJ2-7; 8 bases fit TRBD2. V was pared by 6 bases and J by 7 bases, with 20 bases of the junction left unmatched. The CDR3 has 17 amino acids. Germline V gene lookup returns CDR1 LNHDA and CDR2 SQIVND (reference sequence). The CDR3 sequence: CASSPSSASGRIGEQYF. CDR3 sequence (DNA): TGTGCCAGTAGCCCAAGCTCCGCCAGCGGGAGAATAGGGGAGCAGTACTTC.